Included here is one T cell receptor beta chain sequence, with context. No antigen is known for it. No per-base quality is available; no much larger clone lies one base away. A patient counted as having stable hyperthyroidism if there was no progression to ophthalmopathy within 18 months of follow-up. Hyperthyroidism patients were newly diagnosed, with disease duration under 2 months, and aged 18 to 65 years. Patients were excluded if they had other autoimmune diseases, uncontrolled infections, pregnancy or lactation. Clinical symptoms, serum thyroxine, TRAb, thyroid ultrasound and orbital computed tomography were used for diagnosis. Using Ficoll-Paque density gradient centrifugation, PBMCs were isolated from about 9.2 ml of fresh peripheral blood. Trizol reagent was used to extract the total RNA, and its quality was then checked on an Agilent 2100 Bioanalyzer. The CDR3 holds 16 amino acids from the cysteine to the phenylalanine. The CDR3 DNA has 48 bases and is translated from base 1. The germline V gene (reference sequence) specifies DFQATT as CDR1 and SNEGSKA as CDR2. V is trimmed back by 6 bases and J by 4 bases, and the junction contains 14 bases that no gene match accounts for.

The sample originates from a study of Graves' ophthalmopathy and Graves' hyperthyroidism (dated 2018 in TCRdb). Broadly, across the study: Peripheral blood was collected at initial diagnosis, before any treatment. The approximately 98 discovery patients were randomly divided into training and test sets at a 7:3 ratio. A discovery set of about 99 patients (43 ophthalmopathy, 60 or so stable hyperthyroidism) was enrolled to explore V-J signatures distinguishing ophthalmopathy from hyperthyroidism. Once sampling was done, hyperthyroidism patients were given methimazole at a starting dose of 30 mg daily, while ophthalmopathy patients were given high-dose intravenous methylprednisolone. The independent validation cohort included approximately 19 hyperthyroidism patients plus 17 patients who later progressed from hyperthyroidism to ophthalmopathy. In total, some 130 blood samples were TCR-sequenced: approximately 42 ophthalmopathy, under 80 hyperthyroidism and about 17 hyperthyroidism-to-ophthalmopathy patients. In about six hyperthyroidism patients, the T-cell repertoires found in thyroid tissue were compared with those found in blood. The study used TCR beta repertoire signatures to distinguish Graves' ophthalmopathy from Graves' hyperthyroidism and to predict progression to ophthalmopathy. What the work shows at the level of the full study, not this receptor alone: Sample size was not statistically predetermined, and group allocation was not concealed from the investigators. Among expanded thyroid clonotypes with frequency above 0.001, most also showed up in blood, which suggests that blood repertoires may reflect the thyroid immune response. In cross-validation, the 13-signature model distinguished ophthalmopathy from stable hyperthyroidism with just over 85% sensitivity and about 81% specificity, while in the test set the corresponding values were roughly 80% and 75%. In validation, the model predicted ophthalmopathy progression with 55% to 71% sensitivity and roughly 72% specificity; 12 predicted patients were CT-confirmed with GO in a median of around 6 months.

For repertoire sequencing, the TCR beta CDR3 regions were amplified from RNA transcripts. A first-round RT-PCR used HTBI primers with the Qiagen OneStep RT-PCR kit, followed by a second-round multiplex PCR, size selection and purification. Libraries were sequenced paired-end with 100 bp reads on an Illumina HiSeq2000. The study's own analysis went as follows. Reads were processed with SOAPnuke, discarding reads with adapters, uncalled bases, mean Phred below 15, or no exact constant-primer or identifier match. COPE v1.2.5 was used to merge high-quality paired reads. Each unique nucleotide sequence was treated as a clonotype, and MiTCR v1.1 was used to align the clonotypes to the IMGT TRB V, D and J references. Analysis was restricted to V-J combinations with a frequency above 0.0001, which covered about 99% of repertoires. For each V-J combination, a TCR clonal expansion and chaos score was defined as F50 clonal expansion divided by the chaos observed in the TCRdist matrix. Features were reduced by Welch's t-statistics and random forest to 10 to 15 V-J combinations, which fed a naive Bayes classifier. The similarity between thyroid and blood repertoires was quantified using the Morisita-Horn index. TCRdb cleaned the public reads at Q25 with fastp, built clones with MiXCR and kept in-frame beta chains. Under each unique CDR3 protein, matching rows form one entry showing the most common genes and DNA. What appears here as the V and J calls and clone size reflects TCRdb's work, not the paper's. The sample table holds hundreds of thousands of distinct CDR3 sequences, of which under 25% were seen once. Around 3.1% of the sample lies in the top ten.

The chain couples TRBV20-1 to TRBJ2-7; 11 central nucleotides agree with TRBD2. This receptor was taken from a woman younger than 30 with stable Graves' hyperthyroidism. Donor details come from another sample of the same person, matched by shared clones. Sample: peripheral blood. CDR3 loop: CSAYSLAGGILYEQYF. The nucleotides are TGCAGTGCCTACTCTCTAGCGGGAGGTATTCTGTACGAGCAGTACTTC.